This TCR beta chain was documented in a study of T cell changes during pregnancy in multiple sclerosis. Deletions cut 2 bases from V and 1 base from J, with 11 bases between. The germline gives CDR1 KGHSH, CDR2 LQKENI. This CDR3 region has 15 residues. TCRdb's copy holds only in-frame clones and misses some; the assay was immunoSEQ multiplex PCR. The sample carries approximately 51,000 clones, roughly 94% recorded once. The sequences come from CD4+ T cells from peripheral blood mononuclear cells, collected in the second trimester of pregnancy. The chain uses TRBV18 and TRBJ1-1; weak D call: TRBD1 (5 bases). This receptor was taken from a female donor with multiple sclerosis, enrolled in a pregnancy study. The CDR3 protein is CASSPSTGPNTEAFF. As DNA, the CDR3 is TGTGCCAGCTCACCAAGTACAGGCCCGAACACTGAAGCTTTCTTT.